In its sample, the clone carrying this T cell receptor beta chain was seen many times. Its target is unknown. Thyroid surgery had not been preceded by any treatment in any patient. The data stem from a study of metastatic and nonmetastatic thyroid tumors. TCRdb re-called the PCR reads via MiXCR. The repertoire holds roughly 65,000 clones, with 14% as singletons. Overall study results and limits: Versus benign nodules, malignant thyroid tumors reportedly had significantly higher TCR beta diversity, in blood and tumor.

The CDR3 covers 16 residues. The V segment lost 0 bases and the J segment 6 bases; nucleotides outside the gene matches: 12. The germline CDR1 and CDR2 sequences are DFQATT and SNEGSKA (reference sequence). This chain links TRBV20-1 with TRBJ2-3; 7 bases are a match to TRBD2. The clonotype comes from a male donor with papillary thyroid cancer or a benign thyroid nodule (not recorded which). Some clones in this sample may be carry-over from other donors' samples. The sample comprised blood. CDR3 sequence reads: CSARDLTAGETDTQYF. The CDR3 coding sequence is TGCAGTGCTAGAGATCTAACGGCGGGAGAGACGGATACGCAGTATTTT.